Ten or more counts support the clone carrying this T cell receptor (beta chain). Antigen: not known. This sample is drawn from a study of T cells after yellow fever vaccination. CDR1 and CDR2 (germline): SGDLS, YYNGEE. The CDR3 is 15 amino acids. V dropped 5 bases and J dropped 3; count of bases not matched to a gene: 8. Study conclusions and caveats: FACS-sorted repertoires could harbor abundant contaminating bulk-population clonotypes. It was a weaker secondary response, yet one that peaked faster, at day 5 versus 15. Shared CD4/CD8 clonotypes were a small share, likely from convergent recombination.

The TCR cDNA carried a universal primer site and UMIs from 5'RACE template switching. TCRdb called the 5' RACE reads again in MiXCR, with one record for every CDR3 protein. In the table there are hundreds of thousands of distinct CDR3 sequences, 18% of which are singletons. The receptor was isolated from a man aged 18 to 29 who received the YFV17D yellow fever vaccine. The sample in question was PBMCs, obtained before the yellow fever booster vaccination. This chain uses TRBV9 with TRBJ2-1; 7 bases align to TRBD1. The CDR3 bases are TGTGCCAGCAGTGCTACCCGACAGGGCTACAATGAGCAGTTCTTC. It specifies CASSATRQGYNEQFF.